This T cell receptor (beta chain) was identified during a study of OX40 agonist ivuxolimab in advanced cancers. The CDR3 has 12 residues. Germline-derived CDR1 and CDR2 are SNHLY and FYNNEI. Trimming shortened V by 1 base and J by 6 bases, and 6 bases separated the two germline ends. The protocol was immunoSEQ multiplex PCR, while the TCRdb copy is restricted to in-frame clones and leaves out a portion. Of fewer than 85,000 clones listed, 86% were seen once; the top ten hold approximately 0.93%. The study, taken as a whole, reports: In the 0.1 to 3.0 mg/kg range, CD4+ and CD8+ blood T cells had expanded clonally by week 6. Some nonresponders likewise displayed low normalized T-cell clonal expansion.

In the case of this clone: Its cognate antigen is unknown.

This TCR derives from an adult with an advanced solid tumor such as melanoma, head and neck, liver or kidney cancer. Sequencing was performed on CD4+ or CD8+ T cells sorted from blood, taken in a trial of the OX40 agonist ivuxolimab. The chain employs TRBV2 and TRBJ1-1; no reliable D call. The CDR3 nucleotides read TGTGCCAGCAGTGAAGGGAGGGCTGAAGCTTTCTTT. Translation: CASSEGRAEAFF.